The sequence of this T cell receptor (beta chain) was determined in a study of lymphopenia after photon versus proton radiotherapy (dated by TCRdb to the late 2010s). General notes on the study: The immunological effects of photon versus proton radiation therapy were compared in patients with gastrointestinal tumors who developed high-grade lymphopenia. The cohort included some 20 patients with gastrointestinal tumors who developed lymphopenia after receiving either photon or proton therapy. The goal of the study was to characterize the differences between the two radiation modalities in how they affect the immune system. What the authors observed across the whole study: The authors looked at the survival association only in patients who died, and they framed better survival with proton therapy as a possibility rather than a demonstrated result. Once the lymphocyte count had reached its nadir, the repertoires of photon-treated patients showed oligoclonal expansion, particularly of CD8+ Temra cells, and this expansion drove the decline in diversity. During treatment, patients who received proton therapy stayed relatively stable, whereas patients who received photon therapy lost naive T cells and TCR diversity and gained effector/memory populations. Across the cohort, a larger post-nadir drop in TCR diversity was inversely correlated with overall survival time among patients who died.

CDR1 and CDR2 are drawn from the germline V gene: ENHRY, SYGVKD. V lost 8 bases and J lost 2 bases; the stretch between them is 15 bases long. Taken from cysteine to phenylalanine, the CDR3 has 14 residues. CDR3 DNA only is kept here, 42 bases in frame from base 1. Libraries were constructed by the immunoSEQ multiplex PCR assay. T cell repertoires were profiled by deep sequencing of rearranged TCR beta loci, alongside multiparametric flow cytometry. The source is immuneACCESS, and TCRdb retained only in-frame sequences with V and J called. Part of the clones is not carried over; for the studies checked, unresolved V genes explain less than half of this, and the remainder is unexplained. The sample contains about 6,700 clones, 81% of them found a single time. Of the sample, roughly 50% falls within the top ten clones. On this clone itself: Its antigen has not been determined. The input lacks base qualities; no much larger clone sits a single base away.

The material was peripheral blood, obtained from a patient treated with photon-based radiotherapy. The rearrangement joined TRBV10-3 to TRBJ1-2; TRBD1 is a weak D gene call, 5 bases matching. This clonotype originated in a man aged 30 to 39 with gastric cancer. Here is the DNA: TGTGCCATCCAACCGAGACAGAGAAACTATGGCTACACCTTC. Its translation is CAIQPRQRNYGYTF.